A single sample gave rise to the 7 T cell receptor beta chains below, sequenced in a study of CD8 T cells in Susac syndrome. cDNA came from roughly 0.47 to 1 ug RNA primed by random hexamers. MiXCR, applied by TCRdb to the immunoSEQ multiplex PCR reads, yields one record per CDR3 protein. The sample contains 55,000 to 85,000 distinct CDR3 sequences, roughly 95% of which appear only once. Sequences were obtained from CD4+ T cells from PBMCs. The receptors here all came from a human donor with multiple sclerosis.

This chain's CDR3 is CAISETAPETQYF. The CDR3 DNA sequence: TGTGCCATCAGCGAGACCGCGCCGGAGACCCAGTACTTC. V is TRBV10-3 and J is TRBJ2-5, with D uncertain. V lost 6 bases to trimming and J lost 5 bases, with 13 bases between them. Germline V gives CDR1 ENHRY, CDR2 SYGVKD. This CDR3 contains 13 residues.

The rearrangement links TRBV20-1 to TRBJ2-3; 12 bases fit TRBD2. V shed 6 bases and J 7 bases; nucleotides not matched to a gene: 11. From germline, CDR1 is DFQATT and CDR2 SNEGSKA (reference sequence). The CDR3 covers 15 residues. The CDR3 region has the DNA TGCAGTGCCACGACTAGCGGGGGCCTTCCTAATACGCAGTATTTT. Translation: CSATTSGGLPNTQYF.

This clonotype was recorded only once. This chain links TRBV7-2 with TRBJ1-2; perhaps TRBD1 as D (6 bases). Between the trimmed V and J ends, which lost 5 bases and 5 bases, there was a span of 18 bases. CDR3 length: 15 amino acids. Germline CDR1 is SGHTA and CDR2 is FQGNSA. This CDR3 reads CASSPRALGTYGYTF. DNA for the CDR3: TGTGCCAGCAGCCCTAGGGCACTCGGGACATATGGCTACACCTTC.

The rearrangement links TRBV25-1 to TRBJ2-1; D unclear. Trimming removed 0 bases from V and 3 bases from J, with 15 bases in between. The CDR3 has 17 residues. Germline assignment: CDR1 MGHDK and CDR2 SYGVNS. CDR3 nucleotide sequence: TGTGCCAGCAGTGAATATAAGCTGGGAAGGAGCTACAATGAGCAGTTCTTC. The encoded protein is CASSEYKLGRSYNEQFF. Variable domain in full (rest from reference TRBV25-1 and TRBJ2-1): EADIYQTPRYLVIGTGKKITLECSQTMGHDKMYWYQQDPGMELHLIHYSYGVNSTEKGDLSSESTVSRIRTEHFPLTLESARPSHTSQYLCASSEYKLGRSYNEQFFGPGTRLTVL.

This clonotype was detected only once. The CDR3 coding sequence is TGTGCCAGCACCCTACAGGGTAATACTGAAGCTTTCTTT. This gives the protein CASTLQGNTEAFF. The chain links TRBV6-1 to TRBJ1-1, with a weak D call TRBD1 (6 bases). The V and J ends lost 7 bases and 5 bases respectively, with 14 bases between them. Germline lookup yields CDR1 MNHNS and CDR2 SASEGT. The CDR3 length is 13 residues.

The V gene is TRBV6-2 or TRBV6-3, the J gene TRBJ2-5; 9 bases are a match to TRBD1. Losses at the gene ends were 9 bases for V and 1 base for J; bases not matched to a gene: 12. The CDR3 runs to 16 residues. Germline V gene data show CDR1 as MNHEY and CDR2 as SVGEGT. The CDR3 DNA sequence: TGTGCCAGTACTCAACAGGGGGCCCCGCTCCAAGAGACCCAGTACTTC. It is translated as CASTQQGAPLQETQYF.

The chain recombines TRBV20-1 with TRBJ1-2; D not resolved. V lost 5 bases and J lost 5, with 15 bases in between. The germline CDR1 and CDR2 sequences are DFQATT and SNEGSKA (reference sequence). This CDR3 comprises 13 residues. CDR3 nucleotide sequence: TGCAGTGCTTTGCCCCCGGGAACGTATGGCTACACCTTC. This codes for CSALPPGTYGYTF.